These 20 T cell receptor beta chains were sequenced from one sample in a study of blood T cell repertoires in COVID-19. The protocol was immunoSEQ multiplex PCR, while the TCRdb copy is restricted to in-frame clones and leaves out a portion. The repertoire includes some 330,000 clones, 70% to 90% of them detected once, and about 3.9% sits in the top ten. The sequenced material came from peripheral blood. The source of these receptors is a woman aged 45-60 years with active or convalescent COVID-19.

This chain uses TRBV27 with TRBJ2-7; TRBD1 agrees at 7 bases. The CDR3 is 15 residues long. V dropped 3 bases and J dropped 5; count of bases not matched to a gene: 10. Germline values: CDR1 MNHEY, CDR2 SMNVEV (reference sequence). CDR3 DNA sequence: TGTGCCAGCAGTTTCATAGACAGGGACCTTCACGAGCAGTACTTC. Encoded protein: CASSFIDRDLHEQYF.

V and J are TRBV6-1 and TRBJ2-3; 7 bases match TRBD2. CDR1 and CDR2 (germline): MNHNS, SASEGT. J was trimmed by 3 bases and V by 4 bases; bases with no gene match: 10. The CDR3 covers 16 residues. The CDR3 bases are TGTGCCAGCAGTGCCCCTGCGGGAGCTACGACAGATACGCAGTATTTT. Amino acid sequence: CASSAPAGATTDTQYF.

A remark on this clone: Other nucleotide sequences from this sample produce the same CDR3. The genes are TRBV29-1 and TRBJ1-1; 9 bases match TRBD1. The V gene end was trimmed by 6 bases and the J gene end by 5 bases; junction bases not matched to a gene: 4. CDR1 SQVTM and CDR2 ANQGSEA come from the germline V gene. The CDR3 totals 12 residues. The chain's CDR3 is CSVGQGRTEAFF. The CDR3 DNA reads as TGCAGCGTCGGACAGGGGAGGACTGAAGCTTTCTTT.

The chain couples TRBV7-2 to TRBJ1-2, with D tentatively TRBD1 (5 bases). CDR3 length equals 13 residues. Germline-derived CDR1 and CDR2 are SGHTA and FQGNSA. Trimming left V 4 bases short and J 5 bases short, with 11 bases between. CDR3 sequence: CASSYTGSYGYTF. CDR3 nucleotides: TGTGCCAGCAGCTACACAGGATCGTATGGCTACACCTTC.

The chain uses TRBV7-2 and TRBJ1-2; 8 nucleotides match TRBD1. V was clipped by 3 bases and J by 8 bases; unmatched bases: 8. Looked up from germline, CDR1 is SGHTA and CDR2 is FQGNSA. CDR3 length equals 14 residues. CDR3 in amino acids: CASSFRGRVSGYTF. In nucleotides, the CDR3 is TGTGCCAGCAGCTTCAGGGGGCGCGTGTCGGGCTACACCTTC.

The rearrangement links TRBV7-2 to TRBJ2-7, with 13 bases identical to TRBD2. CDR1 and CDR2 (germline): SGHTA, FQGNSA. The CDR3 loop spans 13 amino acids. V shed 5 bases and J 7 bases; nucleotides not matched to a gene: 2. The CDR3 spells CASSRTSGSEQYF. DNA for the CDR3: TGTGCCAGCAGCAGGACTAGCGGGAGTGAGCAGTACTTC.

The J gene is TRBJ1-4, the V gene TRBV6-5; possibly TRBD1 for D (5 bases). The V and J ends lost 6 bases and 5 bases respectively, with 13 bases between them. The germline V gene encodes CDR1 MNHEY and CDR2 SVGAGI. The CDR3 loop spans 14 amino acids. CDR3 residues: CASRPFGGNEKLFF. The CDR3, as DNA: TGTGCCAGCAGACCCTTCGGGGGGAATGAAAAACTGTTTTTT.

In its sample, this clone was seen a few times. The chain combines TRBV14 with TRBJ2-7; no clear D gene. Germline values: CDR1 SGHDN, CDR2 FVKESK. V was pared by 1 base and J by 6 bases, with 10 bases between. This CDR3 is 13 amino acids long. The CDR3 here is CASSQGRGREQYF. CDR3 DNA: TGTGCCAGCAGCCAAGGAAGAGGTCGCGAGCAGTACTTC.

V and J are TRBV9 and TRBJ2-1, with 16 bases that match TRBD2. This CDR3 contains 20 residues. CDR1 is SGDLS, CDR2 YYNGEE, per germline. J was trimmed by 6 bases and V by 3 bases; bases with no gene match: 15. CDR3 in amino acids: CASSAGLAGGQSRFANEQFF. The CDR3 region has the DNA TGTGCCAGCAGCGCGGGACTAGCGGGGGGGCAGTCGAGGTTTGCCAATGAGCAGTTCTTC.

The rearrangement joins TRBV6-1 to TRBJ1-4; D remains ambiguous. The CDR3 spans 16 residues. Trimming stripped 0 bases from V and 3 bases from J, with 11 bases between. CDR1 and CDR2 (germline): MNHNS, SASEGT. CDR3 bases: TGTGCCAGCAGTGAAGCCCTAGATTGGGCTAATGAAAAACTGTTTTTT. This gives the protein CASSEALDWANEKLFF.

V gene TRBV7-9 combines with J gene TRBJ1-2, with 7 positions matching TRBD1. V lost 5 bases and J lost 3; bases outside the gene matches: 12. CDR3 length: 16 residues. From germline, CDR1 is SEHNR and CDR2 FQNEAQ (reference sequence). The DNA of the CDR3 is TGTGCCAGCAGCCCAAGCTTGAGGCAGGGGGACTATGGCTACACCTTC. This encodes CASSPSLRQGDYGYTF.

This chain links TRBV29-1 with TRBJ1-2; D is uncertain. Trimming took 3 bases from V and 7 from J, leaving 9 bases between them. The CDR3 contains 11 residues. Germline V gene lookup returns CDR1 SQVTM and CDR2 ANQGSEA. The CDR3 protein is CSVDVGGGYTF. CDR3 sequence (DNA): TGCAGCGTTGATGTGGGAGGTGGCTACACCTTC.

The chain uses TRBV27 and TRBJ2-7; tentative D call: TRBD1 (5 bases). The V end lost 8 bases, the J end lost 2 bases, and 16 bases lay between the germline ends. Germline CDR1 and CDR2: MNHEY and SMNVEV (reference sequence). This CDR3 contains 14 residues. The CDR3 DNA sequence: TGTGCCAGCTCCACTTCAGGGCCTCCCTACGAGCAGTACTTC. Its protein is CASSTSGPPYEQYF.

This rearrangement joins TRBV27 to TRBJ1-2; 7 bases are a match to TRBD1. Germline V gives CDR1 MNHEY, CDR2 SMNVEV (reference sequence). This CDR3 has 14 residues. J lost 4 bases, V lost 6 bases, and 8 bases had no gene match. The CDR3 loop is CASSPGTVVYGYTF. The DNA for the CDR3 is TGTGCCAGCAGCCCCGGGACAGTCGTCTATGGCTACACCTTC.

The chain recombines TRBV28 with TRBJ1-5; no firm D call. Germline V gene lookup returns CDR1 MDHEN and CDR2 SYDVKM. The CDR3 is made up of 16 amino acids. Trimming stripped 1 base from V and 2 bases from J, with 12 bases between. The CDR3 DNA follows: TGTGCCAGCAGTTTATCCGGTAATGTGGGCAATCAGCCCCAGCATTTT. Protein: CASSLSGNVGNQPQHF.

The chain joins TRBV30 to TRBJ1-1; TRBD1 matches at 7 bases. Germline V CDR1 and CDR2: GTSNPN, SVGIG (reference sequence). The CDR3 is 13 amino acids. Trimming took 4 bases from V and 0 from J; bases not matched to a gene: 2. This CDR3 is CAWTTGMNTEAFF. The CDR3 DNA is TGTGCCTGGACGACAGGGATGAACACTGAAGCTTTCTTT.

The V and J genes are TRBV9 and TRBJ2-2; 8 nucleotides agree with TRBD2. Trimming cost V 0 bases and J 5 bases; bases outside gene matches: 3. CDR1 SGDLS and CDR2 YYNGEE come from the germline V gene. This CDR3 comprises 15 residues. The DNA for the CDR3 is TGTGCCAGCAGCGTAGCGGGAGGGGTTACCGGGGAGCTGTTTTTT. This sequence encodes CASSVAGGVTGELFF.

The CDR3 DNA reads TGTGCCAGCAGCTCTTTCTACAATGAGCAGTTCTTC. It translates to CASSSFYNEQFF. This sequence joins TRBV7-8 and TRBJ2-1; no definite D call. CDR1 is SGHVS and CDR2 is FQNEAQ in the germline V gene. Trimming took 4 bases from V and 3 from J, leaving 4 bases between them. The CDR3 spans 12 residues. Filled out from reference TRBV7-8 and TRBJ2-1, the complete variable domain reads GAGVSQSPRYKVAKRGQDVALRCDPISGHVSLFWYQQALGQGPEFLTYFQNEAQLDKSGLPSDRFFAERPEGSVSTLKIQRTQQEDSAVYLCASSSFYNEQFFGPGTRLTVL.

This chain connects TRBV19 to TRBJ2-1; TRBD1 matches 11 bases. The ends lost 5 bases at V and 8 bases at J; junction bases unmatched: 8. Germline V gene lookup returns CDR1 LNHDA and CDR2 SQIVND (reference sequence). The length of the CDR3 is 15 residues. CDR3 loop: CASSAPGQGGYEQFF. Here the CDR3 DNA reads TGTGCCAGTAGTGCCCCGGGACAGGGGGGGTATGAGCAGTTCTTC.

The chain has TRBV7-6 and TRBJ2-3; 8 positions agree with TRBD2. The CDR3 loop spans 17 amino acids. The germline V gene has CDR1 SGHVS and CDR2 FNYEAQ. V shed 2 bases and J 2 bases; nucleotides not matched to a gene: 9. CDR3 amino acids: CASSLRMAGGLTDTQYF. CDR3 nucleotide sequence: TGTGCCAGCAGCTTACGTATGGCGGGGGGACTCACAGATACGCAGTATTTT.